This is a list of T cell receptor beta chains from one sample in a study of CD8 T cells in ankylosing spondylitis. TCRdb redid the calling of the 5' RACE reads with MiXCR, one entry per CDR3 protein. This sample has 670,000 or so distinct CDR3 sequences; roughly 19% occur once, and the top ten carry about 19%. Specimen: blood, either unsorted or a sorted T cell fraction (not recorded which). The receptor set was obtained from a male donor with ankylosing spondylitis. The CDR3 runs from the conserved cysteine through the conserved F or W. A D gene is named only where the DNA matches it firmly. Not all rows give a size; the values are once, few, many and, for expanded clones, a class.

J | size | D | V | DNA | CDR3
TRBJ1-2 | many | NA | TRBV20-1 | TGCAGTGCTAGTGGGGACGGACCTAACTATGGCTACACCTTC | CSASGDGPNYGYTF
TRBJ1-6 | few | NA | TRBV4-2 | TGTGCCAGCAGCCGGAGCCCGATGGCGTCCGATAATTCACCCCTCCACTTT | CASSRSPMASDNSPLHF
TRBJ2-1 | few | TRBD2 | TRBV20-1 | TGCAGTGCTAGGACGATACTAGCGGGGCATTACAATGAGCAGTTCTTC | CSARTILAGHYNEQFF
TRBJ2-7 | NA | NA | TRBV29-1 | TGCAGCGTTGATCGCGGGCGGGAGCAGTACTTC | CSVDRGREQYF
TRBJ2-7 | NA | TRBD2 | TRBV13 | TGTGCCAGCAGCTTAGTGGGACTAGCGCCCTCCTACGAGCAGTACTTC | CASSLVGLAPSYEQYF
TRBJ2-1 | few | NA | TRBV24-1 | TGTGCCACCAGTGATCGTTCCATTTGGGAGCAGTTCTTC | CATSDRSIWEQFF
TRBJ1-1 | NA | NA | TRBV5-1 | TGCGCCAGCAGCCAGGACGGGCTGAACACTGAAGCTTTCTTT | CASSQDGLNTEAFF
TRBJ1-1 | NA | NA | TRBV12-3/TRBV12-4 | TGTGCCAGCAGCCGCGGGGGGACGGACACTGAAGCTTTCTTT | CASSRGGTDTEAFF
TRBJ2-2 | NA | TRBD2 | TRBV20-1 | TGCAGTGCTTCTACTAGCGGGGGGGCCGCCGGGGAGCTGTTTTTT | CSASTSGGAAGELFF
TRBJ1-5 | NA | NA | TRBV3-1 | TGTGCCAGCAGCCTTGGCTTTGCGGCGGTCCAGCCCCAGCATTTT | CASSLGFAAVQPQHF
TRBJ1-5 | few | NA | TRBV29-1 | TGCAGCGTTGTGGGGGATGGCAATCAGCCCCAGCATTTT | CSVVGDGNQPQHF
TRBJ2-7 | NA | NA | TRBV4-1 | TGCGCCAGCAGCCAAGATCTAGGACAAATCTCCTACGAGCAGTACTTC | CASSQDLGQISYEQYF
TRBJ1-1 | few | NA | TRBV5-6 | TGTGCCAGCAGCAGCTGGGGCACCCCGAACACTGAAGCTTTCTTT | CASSSWGTPNTEAFF
TRBJ2-5 | NA | NA | TRBV3-1 | TGTGCCAGCAGCCAAGGGGTAGGGGGAGAGACCCAGTACTTC | CASSQGVGGETQYF
TRBJ2-1 | few | TRBD2 | TRBV6-2/TRBV6-3 | TGTGCCAGCAGTTATAGCGGGAGTCTAAATGAGCAGTTCTTC | CASSYSGSLNEQFF
TRBJ2-7 | NA | TRBD1 | TRBV4-1 | TGCGCCAGCAGCCAAGAGGCTAGGGGGCCCGACGAGCAGTACTTC | CASSQEARGPDEQYF
TRBJ2-5 | NA | TRBD2 | TRBV12-3/TRBV12-4 | TGTGCCAGCAGGAGCGGGATCGGGGAGACCCAGTACTTC | CASRSGIGETQYF
TRBJ2-3 | NA | TRBD1 | TRBV5-1 | TGCGCCAGCAGCTTGGACAGGGGTGCCATATCAGACCCGCAGTATTTT | CASSLDRGAISDPQYF
TRBJ2-1 | NA | NA | TRBV21-1 | TGTGCCAGCAGCAACTGGCTAGCGGGAACCTACAATGAGCAGTTCTTC | CASSNWLAGTYNEQFF
TRBJ2-1 | few | TRBD2 | TRBV29-1 | TGCAGCGGACTAGCGGGGCTGAGCTCCTACAATGAGCAGTTCTTC | CSGLAGLSSYNEQFF
TRBJ2-7 | NA | TRBD1 | TRBV13 | TGTGCCAGCAGCTCCCTAGGCGGGACAGGGTCCGAGCAGTACTTC | CASSSLGGTGSEQYF
TRBJ1-2 | few | TRBD1 | TRBV6-1 | TGTGCCAGCAGCTCCCTTAGGTTAGGGGGCGGTGGCTACACCTTC | CASSSLRLGGGGYTF
TRBJ2-7 | NA | NA | TRBV12-3/TRBV12-4 | TGTGCCAGCAGCCTCAAGAGGCGCGAGCAGTACTTC | CASSLKRREQYF
TRBJ1-6 | few | TRBD1 | TRBV3-1 | TGTGCCAGCAGTCCCAAACTGTCCTTGGGACAGGTGTGGTCACCCCTCCACTTT | CASSPKLSLGQVWSPLHF
TRBJ1-1 | many | NA | TRBV5-1 | TGCGCCAGCAGCCCCCAGACAGGGAACACTGAAGCTTTCTTT | CASSPQTGNTEAFF
TRBJ1-5 | few | NA | TRBV5-5 | TGTGCCAGCAGCTTGGCTGGCGCAGGTTGGAATCAGCCCCAGCATTTT | CASSLAGAGWNQPQHF
TRBJ2-6 | few | NA | TRBV9 | TGTGCCAGCAGCGTAAGCGATGTGAGGGGGGCTGGGGCCAACGTCCTGACTTTC | CASSVSDVRGAGANVLTF
TRBJ2-7 | many | NA | TRBV3-1 | TGTGCCAGCAGTCGGACATCCTCCTACGAGCAGTACTTC | CASSRTSSYEQYF
TRBJ1-2 | NA | TRBD1 | TRBV12-3/TRBV12-4 | TGTGCCAGCAGTTGGGACCTAAGGGACAGCCGCTATGGCTACACCTTC | CASSWDLRDSRYGYTF
TRBJ2-7 | NA | TRBD1 | TRBV20-1 | TGCAGTGCTAGCCGGGACAGAGCCTACGAGCAGTACTTC | CSASRDRAYEQYF
TRBJ1-2 | NA | NA | TRBV9 | TGTGCCAGCAGCGTCGAAGGCCACGGATCCTATGGCTACACCTTC | CASSVEGHGSYGYTF
TRBJ2-2 | NA | NA | TRBV9 | TGTGCCAGCAGCGGGGGGGTGAGCACCGGGGAGCTGTTTTTT | CASSGGVSTGELFF
TRBJ2-2 | NA | NA | TRBV20-1 | TGCAGTGCTAGAGATCTGGCCAAAGACACCGGGGAGCTGTTTTTT | CSARDLAKDTGELFF
TRBJ2-4 | NA | TRBD1 | TRBV27 | TGTGCCAGCAGTTTATCGGACAGGGGCGCCAAAAACATTCAGTACTTC | CASSLSDRGAKNIQYF
TRBJ1-2 | NA | NA | TRBV29-1 | TGCAGCGTTCGGGGGGTGATTAGCTATGGCTACACCTTC | CSVRGVISYGYTF
TRBJ2-5 | NA | NA | TRBV7-6 | TGTGCCAGCAGCTTAGTTGGCTCGGGGTACCAAGAGACCCAGTACTTC | CASSLVGSGYQETQYF
TRBJ1-1 | NA | TRBD1 | TRBV27 | TGTGCCAGCAACCCGGGTGGGACAGTCGTCACTGAAGCTTTCTTT | CASNPGGTVVTEAFF
TRBJ2-5 | many | TRBD2 | TRBV24-1 | TGTGCCACCAGTGTCGCGGGAGAAGAGACCCAGTACTTC | CATSVAGEETQYF
TRBJ1-6 | NA | NA | TRBV12-3/TRBV12-4 | TGTGCCAGCAGTTTAGGCAGGCTACTCCCCCCGGGGGCCCTCCACTTT | CASSLGRLLPPGALHF
TRBJ2-1 | NA | NA | TRBV6-2/TRBV6-3 | TGTGCCAGCAGAAGTCCAGGGGAAGGGCCCAATGAGCAGTTCTTC | CASRSPGEGPNEQFF
TRBJ1-5 | few | NA | TRBV6-6 | TGTGCCAGCAGTTACTCGAACGGTCAGCCCCAGCATTTT | CASSYSNGQPQHF
TRBJ2-1 | many | NA | TRBV6-1 | TGTGCCAGCAGTGAAGCGGCGGGAAACTACAATGAGCAGTTCTTC | CASSEAAGNYNEQFF
TRBJ2-1 | many | NA | TRBV20-1 | TGCAGTGCCAGATTCAATGAGCAGTTCTTC | CSARFNEQFF
TRBJ2-3 | few | TRBD2 | TRBV29-1 | TGCAGCGCCCAACTAGCGGCTACAGATACGCAGTATTTT | CSAQLAATDTQYF
TRBJ2-7 | many | NA | TRBV12-3/TRBV12-4 | TGTGCCAGCAGCTTCTACGGAGCTGCTAATCCCTACGAGCAGTACTTC | CASSFYGAANPYEQYF